This T cell receptor (beta chain) came from a study of identifying expanded T cells in peripheral blood. Findings of the study overall: Across healthy donors, higher total template counts meant significantly greater approximately two-week count variance.

Germline V gene lookup returns CDR1 LNHDA and CDR2 SQIVND (reference sequence). Trimming cost V 7 bases and J 6 bases; bases outside gene matches: 12. The CDR3 spans 15 residues. This clone is a singleton in its sample. As yet, its antigen is unknown. The assay was immunoSEQ multiplex PCR, and TCRdb's table has in-frame clones only and misses some. This sample yields roughly 92,000 clones, of which more than 75% are seen a single time; under 20% belongs to the top ten. The receptor was isolated from a person aged 18 to 75 in good health. Sequenced material: blood. The gene calls are TRBV19 and TRBJ1-2; 9 bases are shared with TRBD1. The CDR3 coding sequence is TGTGCCAGTACCAGCCTTGGGACAGGGCACGATGGCTACACCTTC. This translates into CASTSLGTGHDGYTF.